This T cell receptor (beta chain) stems from a study of shared clonotypes between healthy human individuals. Assay used: immunoSEQ multiplex PCR; TCRdb lists only in-frame clones, some missing. The sample lists about 1 million clones, around 76% seen once, with about 1.5% in the top ten. V dropped 4 bases and J dropped 0; count of bases not matched to a gene: 4. Germline V CDR1 and CDR2: SGHNT, YYREEE (reference sequence). The CDR3 covers 15 residues. The chain joins TRBV5-4 to TRBJ2-3; 8 bases map to TRBD1. Sample: memory CD4+ T cells sorted from blood. The subset was: CD45RA-negative fraction. The receptor was derived from a man aged 18 to 30 in good health. This CDR3 is CASSQGQVSTDTQYF. The CDR3 coding sequence is TGTGCCAGCAGCCAGGGACAGGTGAGCACAGATACGCAGTATTTT. Filled out from reference TRBV5-4 and TRBJ2-3, the complete variable domain reads ETGVTQSPTHLIKTRGQQVTLRCSSQSGHNTVSWYQQALGQGPQFIFQYYREEENGRGNFPPRFSGLQFPNYSSELNVNALELDDSALYLCASSQGQVSTDTQYFGPGTRLTVL.